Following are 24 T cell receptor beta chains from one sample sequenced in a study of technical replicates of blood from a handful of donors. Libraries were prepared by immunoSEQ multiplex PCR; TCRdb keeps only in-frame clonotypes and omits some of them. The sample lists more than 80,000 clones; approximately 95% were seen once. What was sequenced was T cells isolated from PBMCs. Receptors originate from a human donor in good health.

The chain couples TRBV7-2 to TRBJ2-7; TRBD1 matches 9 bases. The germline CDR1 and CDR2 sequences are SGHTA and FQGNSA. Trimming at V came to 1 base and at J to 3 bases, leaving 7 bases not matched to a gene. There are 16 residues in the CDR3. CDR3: CASSLGSPGQGYEQYF. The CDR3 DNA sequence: TGTGCCAGCAGCTTAGGTTCCCCGGGACAGGGCTACGAGCAGTACTTC.

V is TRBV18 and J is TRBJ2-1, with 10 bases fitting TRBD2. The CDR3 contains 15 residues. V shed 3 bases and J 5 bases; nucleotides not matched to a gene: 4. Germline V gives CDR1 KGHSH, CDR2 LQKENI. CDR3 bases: TGTGCCAGCTCACCGGGACTAGCGTTAGACAATGAGCAGTTCTTC. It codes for CASSPGLALDNEQFF.

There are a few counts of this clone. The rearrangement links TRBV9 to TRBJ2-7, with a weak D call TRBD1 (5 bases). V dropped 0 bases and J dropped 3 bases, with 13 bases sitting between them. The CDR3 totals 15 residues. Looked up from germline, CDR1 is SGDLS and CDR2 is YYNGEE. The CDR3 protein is CASSVGQGPLYEQYF. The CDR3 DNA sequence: TGTGCCAGCAGCGTAGGGCAGGGTCCCCTCTACGAGCAGTACTTC. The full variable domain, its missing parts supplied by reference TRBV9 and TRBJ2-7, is DSGVTQTPKHLITATGQRVTLRCSPRSGDLSVYWYQQSLDQGLQFLIQYYNGEERAKGNILERFSAQQFPDLHSELNLSSLELGDSALYFCASSVGQGPLYEQYFGPGTRLTVT.

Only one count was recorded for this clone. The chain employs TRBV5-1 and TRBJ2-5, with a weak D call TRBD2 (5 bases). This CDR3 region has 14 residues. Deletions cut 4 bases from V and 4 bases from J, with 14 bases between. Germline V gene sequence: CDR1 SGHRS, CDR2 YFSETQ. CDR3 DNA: TGCGCCAGCAGCGTGAATTCGGCGGGAGAGACCCAGTACTTC. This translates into CASSVNSAGETQYF.

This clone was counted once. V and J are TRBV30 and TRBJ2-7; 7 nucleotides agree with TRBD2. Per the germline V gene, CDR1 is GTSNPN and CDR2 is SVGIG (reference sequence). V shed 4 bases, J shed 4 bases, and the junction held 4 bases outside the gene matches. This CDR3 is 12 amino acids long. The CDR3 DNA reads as TGTGCCTGGAAGGGAGCGGGGTACGAGCAGTACTTC. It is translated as CAWKGAGYEQYF.

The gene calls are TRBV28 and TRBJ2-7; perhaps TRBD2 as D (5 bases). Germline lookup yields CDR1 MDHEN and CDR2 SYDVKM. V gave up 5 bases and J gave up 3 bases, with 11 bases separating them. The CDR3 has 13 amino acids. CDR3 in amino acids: CASSTRELYEQYF. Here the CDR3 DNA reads TGTGCCAGCAGTACCCGGGAACTCTACGAGCAGTACTTC.

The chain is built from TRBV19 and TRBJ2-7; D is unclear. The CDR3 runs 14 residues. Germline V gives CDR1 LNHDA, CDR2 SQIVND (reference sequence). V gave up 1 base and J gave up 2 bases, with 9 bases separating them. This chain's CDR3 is CASSIGRGPYEQYF. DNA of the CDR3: TGTGCCAGTAGTATAGGAAGAGGCCCCTACGAGCAGTACTTC. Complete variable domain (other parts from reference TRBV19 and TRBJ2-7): DGGITQSPKYLFRKEGQNVTLSCEQNLNHDAMYWYRQDPGQGLRLIYYSQIVNDFQKGDIAEGYSVSREKKESFPLTVTSAQKNPTAFYLCASSIGRGPYEQYFGPGTRLTVT.

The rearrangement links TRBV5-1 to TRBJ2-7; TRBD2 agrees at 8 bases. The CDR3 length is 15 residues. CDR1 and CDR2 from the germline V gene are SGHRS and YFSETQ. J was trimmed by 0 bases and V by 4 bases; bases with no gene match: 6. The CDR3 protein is CASSSVAGPSYEQYF. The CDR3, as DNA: TGCGCCAGCAGCAGTGTAGCGGGACCCTCCTACGAGCAGTACTTC.

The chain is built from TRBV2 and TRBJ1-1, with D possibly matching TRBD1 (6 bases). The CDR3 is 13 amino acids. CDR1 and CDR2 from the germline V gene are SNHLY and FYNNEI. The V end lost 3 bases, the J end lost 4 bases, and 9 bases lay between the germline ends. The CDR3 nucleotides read TGTGCCAGCAGTGATGGGGGCAGCACTGAAGCTTTCTTT. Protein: CASSDGGSTEAFF. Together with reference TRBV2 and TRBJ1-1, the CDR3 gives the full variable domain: EPEVTQTPSHQVTQMGQEVILRCVPISNHLYFYWYRQILGQKVEFLVSFYNNEISEKSEIFDDQFSVERPDGSNFTLKIRSTKLEDSAMYFCASSDGGSTEAFFGQGTRLTVV.

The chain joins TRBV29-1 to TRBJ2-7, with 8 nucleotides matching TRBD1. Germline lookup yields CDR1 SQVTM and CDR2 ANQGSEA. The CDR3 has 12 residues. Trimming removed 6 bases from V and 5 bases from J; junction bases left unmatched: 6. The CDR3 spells CSVMDRENEQYF. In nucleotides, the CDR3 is TGCAGCGTCATGGACAGGGAAAACGAGCAGTACTTC.

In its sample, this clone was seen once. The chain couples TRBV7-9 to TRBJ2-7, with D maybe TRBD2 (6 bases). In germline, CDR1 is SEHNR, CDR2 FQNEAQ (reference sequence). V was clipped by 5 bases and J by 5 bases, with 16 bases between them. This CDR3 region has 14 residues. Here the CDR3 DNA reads TGTGCCAGCAGCCGACTCGGAGGAGGGCACGAGCAGTACTTC. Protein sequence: CASSRLGGGHEQYF. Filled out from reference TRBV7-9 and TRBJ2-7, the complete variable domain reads DTGVSQNPRHKITKRGQNVTFRCDPISEHNRLYWYRQTLGQGPEFLTYFQNEAQLEKSRLLSDRFSAERPKGSFSTLEIQRTEQGDSAMYLCASSRLGGGHEQYFGPGTRLTVT.

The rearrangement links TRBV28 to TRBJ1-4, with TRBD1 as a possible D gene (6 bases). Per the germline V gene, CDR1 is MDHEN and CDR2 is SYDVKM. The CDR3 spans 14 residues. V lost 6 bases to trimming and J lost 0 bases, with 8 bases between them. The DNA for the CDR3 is TGTGCCAGCAGAAGGACAGCAACTAATGAAAAACTGTTTTTT. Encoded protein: CASRRTATNEKLFF.

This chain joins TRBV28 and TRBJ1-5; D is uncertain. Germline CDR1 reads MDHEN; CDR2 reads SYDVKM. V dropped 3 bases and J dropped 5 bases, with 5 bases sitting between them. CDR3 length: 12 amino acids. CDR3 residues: CASSFPYQPQHF. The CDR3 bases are TGTGCCAGCAGTTTTCCATATCAGCCCCAGCATTTT.

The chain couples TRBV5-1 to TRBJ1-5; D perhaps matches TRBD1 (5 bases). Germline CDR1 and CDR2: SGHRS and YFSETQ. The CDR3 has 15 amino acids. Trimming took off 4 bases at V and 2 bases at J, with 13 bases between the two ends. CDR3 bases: TGCGCCAGCAGCGCTCAGGGACTCGGCAATCAGCCCCAGCATTTT. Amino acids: CASSAQGLGNQPQHF.

CDR3 sequence reads: CASSLAAGVLGEQFF. DNA of the CDR3: TGTGCCAGCAGCTTAGCAGCGGGAGTCCTTGGTGAGCAGTTCTTC. The chain joins TRBV7-9 to TRBJ2-1, with 8 bases lining up with TRBD2. The germline V gene has CDR1 SEHNR and CDR2 FQNEAQ (reference sequence). J gave up 9 bases and V 0 bases, and 7 bases lay outside the gene matches. This CDR3 is built from 15 residues.

Written as DNA, the CDR3 is TGTGCCAGCAGTTTAGTCGGGAGCAATCAGCCCCAGCATTTT. Protein sequence: CASSLVGSNQPQHF. This rearrangement joins TRBV27 to TRBJ1-5, with D hard to call. The CDR3 length is 14 residues. Per the germline V gene, CDR1 is MNHEY and CDR2 is SMNVEV (reference sequence). Trimming took off 2 bases at V and 1 base at J, with 6 bases between the two ends.

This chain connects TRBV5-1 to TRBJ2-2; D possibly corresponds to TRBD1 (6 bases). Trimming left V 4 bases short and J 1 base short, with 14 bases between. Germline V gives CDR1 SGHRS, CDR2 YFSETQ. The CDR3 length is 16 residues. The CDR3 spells CASSTGNMGNTGELFF. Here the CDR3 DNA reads TGCGCCAGCAGCACAGGGAATATGGGGAACACCGGGGAGCTGTTTTTT.

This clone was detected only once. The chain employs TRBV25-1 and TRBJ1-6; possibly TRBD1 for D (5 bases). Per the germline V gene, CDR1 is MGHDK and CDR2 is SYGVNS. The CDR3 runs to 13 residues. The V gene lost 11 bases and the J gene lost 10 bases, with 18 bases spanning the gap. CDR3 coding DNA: TGTGCCTCTAGGGCAGGGTGGGGATCACCCCTCCACTTT. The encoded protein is CASRAGWGSPLHF.

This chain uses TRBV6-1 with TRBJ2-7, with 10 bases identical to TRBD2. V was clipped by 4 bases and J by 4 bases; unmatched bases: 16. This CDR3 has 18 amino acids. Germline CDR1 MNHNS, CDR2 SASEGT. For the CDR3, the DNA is TGTGCCAGCAGTGCAGGGTCCCCTTTGGGACTAGCGCAATACGAGCAGTACTTC. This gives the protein CASSAGSPLGLAQYEQYF.

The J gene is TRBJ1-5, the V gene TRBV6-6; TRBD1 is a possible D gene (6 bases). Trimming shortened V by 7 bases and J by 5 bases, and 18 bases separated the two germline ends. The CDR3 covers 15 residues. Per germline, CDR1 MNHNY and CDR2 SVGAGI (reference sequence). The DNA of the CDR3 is TGTGCCAGCATGACTGGAGACAGGCTTTATCAGCCCCAGCATTTT. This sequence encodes CASMTGDRLYQPQHF.

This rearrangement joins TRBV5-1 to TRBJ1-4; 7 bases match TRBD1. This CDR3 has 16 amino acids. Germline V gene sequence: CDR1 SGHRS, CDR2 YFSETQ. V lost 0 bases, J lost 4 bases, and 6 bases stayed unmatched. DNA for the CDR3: TGCGCCAGCAGCTTGGGGACCGGGACAGATAATGAAAAACTGTTTTTT. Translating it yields CASSLGTGTDNEKLFF.

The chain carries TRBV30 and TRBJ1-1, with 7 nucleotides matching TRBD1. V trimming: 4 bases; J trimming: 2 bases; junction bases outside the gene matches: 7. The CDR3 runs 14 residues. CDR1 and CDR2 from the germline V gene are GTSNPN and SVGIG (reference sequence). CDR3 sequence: CAWTSRGLNTEAFF. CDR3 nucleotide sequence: TGTGCCTGGACCTCCAGGGGGTTAAACACTGAAGCTTTCTTT.

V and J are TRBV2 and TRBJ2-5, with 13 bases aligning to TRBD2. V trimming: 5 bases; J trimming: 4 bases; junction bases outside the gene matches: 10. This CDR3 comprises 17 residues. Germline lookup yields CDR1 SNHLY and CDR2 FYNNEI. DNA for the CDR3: TGTGCCAGCAGTCGGGGGGGACTAGCGGGAATTACAGAGACCCAGTACTTC. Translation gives CASSRGGLAGITETQYF.

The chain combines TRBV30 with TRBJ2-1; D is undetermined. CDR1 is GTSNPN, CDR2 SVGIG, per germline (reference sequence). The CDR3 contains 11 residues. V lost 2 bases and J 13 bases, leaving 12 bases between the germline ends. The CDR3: CAWSRKLNQFF. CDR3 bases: TGTGCCTGGAGTAGGAAACTAAACCAGTTCTTC.